This TCR beta chain is from a study of OX40 agonist ivuxolimab in advanced cancers. The V gene's germline CDR1 is LNHDA and CDR2 SQIVND (reference sequence). The CDR3 covers 14 residues. V was trimmed by 1 base and J by 2 bases, leaving 8 bases between them. Study-wide results and limits: Dosing at 0.1 to 3.0 mg/kg was accompanied by clonal expansion of CD4+ and CD8+ blood T cells by week 6. Average numbers of expanded clones were greater in CD8+ T cells than in CD4+.

With regard to this clone: Its antigen is not identified.

Method: immunoSEQ multiplex PCR; TCRdb's copy keeps in-frame clones and lacks some. The sample lists 40,000 to 50,000 clones; 85% to 90% were seen once. V is TRBV19 and J is TRBJ1-2; D gene unclear. This receptor was identified in an adult with an advanced solid tumor such as melanoma, head and neck, liver or kidney cancer. This material consisted of CD4+ or CD8+ T cells sorted from blood, taken in a trial of the OX40 agonist ivuxolimab. CDR3 coding DNA: TGTGCCAGTAGTATAGGAGGAGGGAACTATGGCTACACCTTC. It yields the protein CASSIGGGNYGYTF. The whole variable domain, remainder taken from reference TRBV19 and TRBJ1-2, is DGGITQSPKYLFRKEGQNVTLSCEQNLNHDAMYWYRQDPGQGLRLIYYSQIVNDFQKGDIAEGYSVSREKKESFPLTVTSAQKNPTAFYLCASSIGGGNYGYTFGSGTRLTVV.